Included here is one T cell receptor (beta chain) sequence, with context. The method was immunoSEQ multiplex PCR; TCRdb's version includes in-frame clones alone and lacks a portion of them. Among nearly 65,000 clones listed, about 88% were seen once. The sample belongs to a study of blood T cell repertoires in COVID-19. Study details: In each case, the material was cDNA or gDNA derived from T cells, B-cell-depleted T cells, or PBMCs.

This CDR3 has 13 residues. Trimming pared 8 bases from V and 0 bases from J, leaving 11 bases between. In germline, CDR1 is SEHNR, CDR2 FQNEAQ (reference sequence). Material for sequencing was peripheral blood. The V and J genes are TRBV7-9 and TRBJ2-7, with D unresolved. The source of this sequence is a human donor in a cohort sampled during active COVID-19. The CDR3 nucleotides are TGTGCCAGCGGTCGTCTGAGCTCCTACGAGCAGTACTTC. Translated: CASGRLSSYEQYF.